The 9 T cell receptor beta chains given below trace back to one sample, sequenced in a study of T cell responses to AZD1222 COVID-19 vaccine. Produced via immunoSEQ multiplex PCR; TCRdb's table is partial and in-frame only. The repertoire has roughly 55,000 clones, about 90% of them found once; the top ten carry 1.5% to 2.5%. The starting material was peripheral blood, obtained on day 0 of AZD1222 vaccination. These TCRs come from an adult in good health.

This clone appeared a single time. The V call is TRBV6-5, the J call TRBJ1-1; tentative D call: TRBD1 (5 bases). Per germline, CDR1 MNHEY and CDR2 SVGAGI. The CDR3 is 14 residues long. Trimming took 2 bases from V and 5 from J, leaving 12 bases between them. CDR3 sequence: CASSYGGRGTEAFF. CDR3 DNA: TGTGCCAGCAGTTACGGGGGGAGAGGAACTGAAGCTTTCTTT.

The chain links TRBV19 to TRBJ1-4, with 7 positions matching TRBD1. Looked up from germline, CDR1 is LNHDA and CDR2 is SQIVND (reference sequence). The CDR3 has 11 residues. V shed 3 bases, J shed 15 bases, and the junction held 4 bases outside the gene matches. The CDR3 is CASSIRGQVFF. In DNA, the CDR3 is TGTGCCAGTAGTATTCGTGGACAGGTGTTTTTT.

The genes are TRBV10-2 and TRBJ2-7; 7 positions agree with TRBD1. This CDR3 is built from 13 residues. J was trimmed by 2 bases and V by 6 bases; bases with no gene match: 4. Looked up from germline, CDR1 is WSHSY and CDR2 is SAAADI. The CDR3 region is CASSRDSPYEQYF. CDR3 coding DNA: TGCGCCAGCAGCCGGGACAGTCCCTACGAGCAGTACTTC.

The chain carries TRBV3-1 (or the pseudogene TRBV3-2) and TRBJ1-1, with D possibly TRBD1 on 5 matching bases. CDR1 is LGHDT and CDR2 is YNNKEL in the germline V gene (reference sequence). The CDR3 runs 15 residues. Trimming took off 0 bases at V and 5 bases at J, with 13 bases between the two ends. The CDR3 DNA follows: TGTGCCAGCAGCCAAGAGGGGAGCGGGGGGACTGAAGCTTTCTTT. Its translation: CASSQEGSGGTEAFF.

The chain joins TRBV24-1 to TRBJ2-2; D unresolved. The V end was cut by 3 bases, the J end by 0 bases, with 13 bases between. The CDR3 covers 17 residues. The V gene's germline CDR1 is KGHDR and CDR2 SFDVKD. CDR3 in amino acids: CATSDLGVGSNTGELFF. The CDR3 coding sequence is TGTGCCACCAGTGATCTAGGCGTCGGATCGAACACCGGGGAGCTGTTTTTT.

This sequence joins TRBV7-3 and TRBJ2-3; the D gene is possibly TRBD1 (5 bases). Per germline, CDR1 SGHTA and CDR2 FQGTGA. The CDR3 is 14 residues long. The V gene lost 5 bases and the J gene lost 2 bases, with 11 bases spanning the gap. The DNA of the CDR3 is TGTGCCAGCAGCGCGACAGAGGTCACAGATACGCAGTATTTT. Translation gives CASSATEVTDTQYF.

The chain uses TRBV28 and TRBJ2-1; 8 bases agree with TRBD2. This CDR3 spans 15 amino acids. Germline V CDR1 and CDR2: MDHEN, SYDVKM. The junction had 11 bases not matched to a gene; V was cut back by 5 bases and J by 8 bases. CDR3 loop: CASSPNLGAGDEQFF. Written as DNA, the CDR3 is TGTGCCAGCAGTCCGAATTTGGGAGCGGGGGATGAGCAGTTCTTC.

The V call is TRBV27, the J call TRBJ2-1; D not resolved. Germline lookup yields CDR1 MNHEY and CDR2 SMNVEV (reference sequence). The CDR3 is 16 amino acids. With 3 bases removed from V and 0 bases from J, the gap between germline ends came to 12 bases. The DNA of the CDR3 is TGTGCCAGCAGTTTTCGAGGTGTCTTCTCCTACAATGAGCAGTTCTTC. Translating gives CASSFRGVFSYNEQFF.

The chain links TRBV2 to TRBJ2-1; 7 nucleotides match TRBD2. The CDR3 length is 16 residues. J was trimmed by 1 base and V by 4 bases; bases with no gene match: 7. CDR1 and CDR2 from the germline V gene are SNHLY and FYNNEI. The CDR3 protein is CASSGEGRASYNEQFF. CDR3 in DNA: TGTGCCAGCAGTGGGGAGGGGCGAGCATCCTACAATGAGCAGTTCTTC.